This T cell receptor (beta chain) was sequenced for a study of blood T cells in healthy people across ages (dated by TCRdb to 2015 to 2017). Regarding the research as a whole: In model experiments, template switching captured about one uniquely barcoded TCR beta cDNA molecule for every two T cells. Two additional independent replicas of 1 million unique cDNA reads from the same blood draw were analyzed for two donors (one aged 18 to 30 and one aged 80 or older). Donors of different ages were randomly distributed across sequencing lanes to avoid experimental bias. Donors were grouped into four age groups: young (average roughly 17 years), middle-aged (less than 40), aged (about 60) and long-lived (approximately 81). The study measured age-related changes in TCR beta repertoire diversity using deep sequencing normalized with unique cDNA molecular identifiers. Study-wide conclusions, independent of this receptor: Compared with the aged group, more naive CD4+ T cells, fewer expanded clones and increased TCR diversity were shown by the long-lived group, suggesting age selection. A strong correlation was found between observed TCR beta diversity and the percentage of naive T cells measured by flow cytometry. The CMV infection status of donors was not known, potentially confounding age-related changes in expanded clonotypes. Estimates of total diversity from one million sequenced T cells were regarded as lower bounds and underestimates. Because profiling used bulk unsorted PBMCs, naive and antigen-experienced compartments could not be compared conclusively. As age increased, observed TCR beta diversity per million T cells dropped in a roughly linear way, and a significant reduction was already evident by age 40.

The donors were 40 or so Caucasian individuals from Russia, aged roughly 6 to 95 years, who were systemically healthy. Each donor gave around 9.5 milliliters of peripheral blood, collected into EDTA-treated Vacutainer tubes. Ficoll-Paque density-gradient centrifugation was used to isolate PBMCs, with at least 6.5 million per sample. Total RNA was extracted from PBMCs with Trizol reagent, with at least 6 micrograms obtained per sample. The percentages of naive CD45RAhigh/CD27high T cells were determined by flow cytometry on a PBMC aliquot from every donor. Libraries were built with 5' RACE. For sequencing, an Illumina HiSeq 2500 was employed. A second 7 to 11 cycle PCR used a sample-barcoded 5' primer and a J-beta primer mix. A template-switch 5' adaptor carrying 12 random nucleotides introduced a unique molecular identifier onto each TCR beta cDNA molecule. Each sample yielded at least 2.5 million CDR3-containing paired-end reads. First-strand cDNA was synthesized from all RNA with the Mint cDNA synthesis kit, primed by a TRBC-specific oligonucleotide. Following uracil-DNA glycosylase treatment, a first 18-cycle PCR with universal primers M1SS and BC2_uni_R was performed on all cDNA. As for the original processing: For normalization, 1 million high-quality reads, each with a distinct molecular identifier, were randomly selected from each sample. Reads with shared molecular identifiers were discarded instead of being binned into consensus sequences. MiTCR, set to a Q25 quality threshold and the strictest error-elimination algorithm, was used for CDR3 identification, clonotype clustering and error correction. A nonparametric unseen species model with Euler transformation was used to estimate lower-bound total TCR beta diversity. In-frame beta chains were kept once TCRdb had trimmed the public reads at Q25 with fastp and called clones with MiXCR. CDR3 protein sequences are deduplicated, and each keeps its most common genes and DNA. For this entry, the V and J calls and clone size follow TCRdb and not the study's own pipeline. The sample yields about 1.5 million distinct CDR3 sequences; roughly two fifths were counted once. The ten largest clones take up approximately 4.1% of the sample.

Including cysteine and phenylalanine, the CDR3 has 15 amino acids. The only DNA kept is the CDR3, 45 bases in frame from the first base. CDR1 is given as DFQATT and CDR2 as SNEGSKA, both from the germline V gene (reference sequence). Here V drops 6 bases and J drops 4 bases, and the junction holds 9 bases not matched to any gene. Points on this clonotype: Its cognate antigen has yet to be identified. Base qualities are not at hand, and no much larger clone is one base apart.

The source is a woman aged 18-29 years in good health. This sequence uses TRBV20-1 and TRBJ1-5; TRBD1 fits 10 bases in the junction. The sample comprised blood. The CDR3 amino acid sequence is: CSAPIGQGGNQPQHF. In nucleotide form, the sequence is TGCAGTGCCCCTATTGGACAGGGGGGGAATCAGCCCCAGCATTTT.